Below are 7 T cell receptor beta chains sequenced from a single sample in a study of cytomegalovirus exposure and HLA in healthy donors. TCRdb's copy holds only in-frame clones and misses some; the assay was immunoSEQ multiplex PCR. This repertoire shows about 150,000 clones, about 86% found once; its top ten account for around 2.1%. Material for sequencing was PBMCs. These TCRs come from a human donor in good health.

The rearrangement uses TRBV11-2 and TRBJ1-5; D possibly corresponds to TRBD1 (5 bases). The V end was cut by 5 bases, the J end by 6 bases, with 11 bases between. Germline lookup yields CDR1 SGHAT and CDR2 FQNNGV. The CDR3 consists of 13 residues. The CDR3 loop is CASSSGGGQPQHF. CDR3 coding DNA: TGTGCCAGCAGCAGTGGGGGGGGTCAGCCCCAGCATTTT.

In this sample, this clone turned up once. This chain uses TRBV11-2 with TRBJ1-1; 7 bases map to TRBD1. The CDR3 covers 13 residues. Trimming removed 1 base from V and 6 bases from J; junction bases left unmatched: 2. CDR1 is SGHAT and CDR2 is FQNNGV in the germline V gene. CDR3 DNA: TGTGCCAGCAGCTTAGTTCAGGGGGCTGAAGCTTTCTTT. It codes for CASSLVQGAEAFF. Filled out from reference TRBV11-2 and TRBJ1-1, the complete variable domain reads EAGVAQSPRYKIIEKRQSVAFWCNPISGHATLYWYQQILGQGPKLLIQFQNNGVVDDSQLPKDRFSAERLKGVDSTLKIQPAKLEDSAVYLCASSLVQGAEAFFGQGTRLTVV.

The V call is TRBV5-4, the J call TRBJ1-1; 11 bases are a match to TRBD1. V lost 4 bases to trimming and J lost 8 bases; unmatched junction nucleotides: 10. CDR1 is SGHNT, CDR2 YYREEE, per germline (reference sequence). The CDR3 has 15 amino acids. The CDR3 DNA follows: TGTGCCAGCAGCCCCACGTACGGACAGGGGGCGGAAGCTTTCTTT. Its protein product is CASSPTYGQGAEAFF.

This rearrangement joins TRBV6-5 to TRBJ2-3; the D gene is possibly TRBD2 (5 bases). From germline, CDR1 is MNHEY and CDR2 SVGAGI. V was clipped by 4 bases and J by 3 bases, with 11 bases between them. This CDR3 spans 14 amino acids. CDR3 amino acids: CASSFFRGTDTQYF. The CDR3 DNA is TGTGCCAGCAGTTTTTTCCGCGGGACAGATACGCAGTATTTT.

This clone showed up just once. The chain joins TRBV7-6 to TRBJ2-3; 10 bases agree with TRBD2. This CDR3 spans 17 amino acids. Germline loops: CDR1 SGHVS, CDR2 FNYEAQ. After removal of 1 base from V and 2 bases from J, the junction contained 6 bases not matched to a gene. CDR3 nucleotide sequence: TGTGCCAGCAGCTTAGGCAGCGGGAGGGCCGTCACAGATACGCAGTATTTT. Translating it yields CASSLGSGRAVTDTQYF. Combining the CDR3 with reference TRBV7-6 and TRBJ2-3 gives the whole variable domain GAGVSQSPRYKVTKRGQDVALRCDPISGHVSLYWYRQALGQGPEFLTYFNYEAQQDKSGLPNDRFSAERPEGSISTLTIQRTEQRDSAMYRCASSLGSGRAVTDTQYFGPGTRLTVL.

This clone was counted a single time. The chain carries TRBV11-1 and TRBJ2-7; 7 positions agree with TRBD1. This CDR3 comprises 15 residues. Trimming cost V 5 bases and J 2 bases; bases outside gene matches: 9. Germline V gene lookup returns CDR1 SGHAT and CDR2 FQDESV (reference sequence). The CDR3 DNA follows: TGTGCCAGCAGCCGAGACAGGGTCAGCACCTACGAGCAGTACTTC. It is translated as CASSRDRVSTYEQYF.

The chain carries TRBV6-6 and TRBJ2-7, with D uncertain. The CDR3 length is 12 residues. Germline loops: CDR1 MNHNY, CDR2 SVGAGI (reference sequence). The V end was cut by 5 bases, the J end by 3 bases, with 8 bases between. Written as DNA, the CDR3 is TGTGCCAGCAGTGGAGACGGCTACGAGCAGTACTTC. This sequence encodes CASSGDGYEQYF.